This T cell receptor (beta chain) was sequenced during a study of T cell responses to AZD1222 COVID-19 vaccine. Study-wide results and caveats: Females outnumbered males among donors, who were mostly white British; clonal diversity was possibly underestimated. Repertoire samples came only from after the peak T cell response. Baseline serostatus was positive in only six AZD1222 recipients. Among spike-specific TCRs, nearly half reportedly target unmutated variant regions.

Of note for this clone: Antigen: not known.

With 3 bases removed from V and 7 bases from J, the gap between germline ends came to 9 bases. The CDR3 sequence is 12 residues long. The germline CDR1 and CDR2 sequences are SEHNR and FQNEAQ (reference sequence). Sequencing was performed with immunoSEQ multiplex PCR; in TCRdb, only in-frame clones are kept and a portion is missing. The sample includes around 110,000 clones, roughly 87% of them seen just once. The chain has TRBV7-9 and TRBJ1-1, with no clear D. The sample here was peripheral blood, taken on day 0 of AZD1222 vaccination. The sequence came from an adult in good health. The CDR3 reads CASSFKLGEAFF. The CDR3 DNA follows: TGTGCCAGCAGCTTTAAGTTAGGTGAAGCTTTCTTT.